Below, one T cell receptor (beta chain) is given with its context. The specificity of this receptor is unknown. There are no base qualities to consult, and no much larger clone falls within one base. CD8 naive samples consisted of CD45RO-negative cells that were positively selected for CCR7, yielding a CD45RA+CCR7+ population without TemRA cells. Donors were healthy HIV-negative adults with no recently reported acute infections or vaccinations. Only Caucasian adults living in Nashville, Tennessee, USA were represented among the donors. After blood collection by leukapheresis, PBMCs were isolated using Ficoll-Histopaque density gradient centrifugation and then cryopreserved in the vapor phase of liquid nitrogen. Analytical flow cytometry was used to check the purity and quantity of each magnetically sorted T cell population. From each sorted fraction, genomic DNA was isolated and quantified by UV absorbance on a Nanodrop 2000c.

Using the deep immunoSEQ assay, TCR CDR3 regions were amplified from genomic DNA by multiplex PCR. Genomic DNA extracted from each cell subset was distributed evenly over all wells of several immunoSEQ 96-well plates, and each plate served as one replicate. For sorted subsets, roughly 200 ng of genomic DNA, equivalent to 25,000 to 35,000 T cell genomes, went into each replicate PCR. Purified libraries were measured with a Qubit 3.0 fluorometer, size-checked on a Bioanalyzer 2100, and measured again with the KAPA Library Quantification kit. Every immunoSEQ 96-well plate was sequenced on a separate single-read 150-cycle Illumina NextSeq 550 flow cell. In the paper's pipeline: Because only junctional sequences without quality scores were contained in the immunoSEQ output, filtering matching that applied to full-length reads could not be performed. Sequences were annotated with PyIR, a Python wrapper for IgBLAST v1.9, using IMGT germline references to assign V/J genes and CDR3. Reads were filtered out if the reads had weak V/J assignments (E-value above 1e-6), no CDR3, stop codons, out-of-frame junctions, or ambiguous translated residues. V3J clonotypes were defined as sequences sharing an identical inferred V gene, J gene, and CDR3 amino acid sequence. Percentage overlap between repertoires was computed as shared unique clonotypes divided by the size of the smaller repertoire. RTK rarefaction, the Chao1 estimator, and Recon v2.1 estimates of unobserved clonotypes were used to assess repertoire richness. For all TCRbeta clonotypes obtained by the gDNA method from a handful of donors, generation probabilities were computed with OLGA. In TCRdb, the immuneACCESS table is reduced to in-frame sequences with V and J assigned. These tables do not hold every clone; where another copy was compared, an unresolved V gene accounts for under half, and the others remain unexplained. V and J calls and clone size are as listed in that table; D and trimming were resolved from the DNA. A total of roughly 2 million clones appear in this sample, approximately 95% of them only once. Of the sample, approximately 1.2% falls within the top ten clones.

From the cysteine up to the phenylalanine, the CDR3 has a length of 15 residues. Only the CDR3 DNA is retained, 45 bases long and in frame from the first base. According to the germline V gene, CDR1 reads SGHVS and CDR2 reads FNYEAQ. Trimming costs V 5 bases and J 3 bases, and their ends lie 17 bases apart. The sample belongs to a study of shared clonotypes between healthy human individuals (dated by TCRdb to the early 2020s). Notes on the research overall: Two women and a few men aged 18 to 49 years were included in the cohort. For each donor, three plates each were used for CD4 naive and CD4 memory, two plates were used for CD8 naive, and one plate was used for CD8 memory. To estimate repertoire size and how much clonotypes are shared between individuals, the study performed deep sequencing of blood TCR repertoires from roughly five healthy adults. Different laboratories and diverse techniques were used to prepare libraries and sequence TCR repertoires, to increase sequencing depth and limit assay-specific biases. Between about 0.8 and 9.5 billion PBMCs per donor were obtained by leukapheresis.

On the study overall, not on this receptor specifically: About 4.5% of naive CD4, 3% to 4% of naive CD8, approximately 2.2% of memory CD4, and around 0.4% of memory CD8 clonotypes were shared across several donors. Sampling was restricted to blood, and TCR repertoires in tissues likely differ from the TCR repertoires found in blood. Larger estimated clonotype richness was generally found for naive subsets than for memory subsets. Higher generation probabilities were observed for clonotypes shared by all four sorted-subset donors than for non-shared clonotypes. Incomplete sequencing was indicated by rarefaction of sorted-subset datasets, despite the large sequencing depth. Based on pairwise subsampling, the degree of clonotype sharing among donors was expected to be affected by sequencing depth. Because the study included a small number of donors, the genetic and exposure-history diversity represented was limited.

The origin of this receptor is a man between 18 and 35 years old in good health. This sequence uses TRBV7-6 and TRBJ2-7; the D gene is perhaps TRBD1 or TRBD2, each of them matching over 6 bases. The sample consisted of naive CD8+ T cells sorted from blood. The cell subset or site label of this sample denotes: CD45RA+CCR7+. Here is the DNA: TGTGCCAGCAGCCCCGATTGGGGGGCGGGCTACGAGCAGTACTTC. This translates into CASSPDWGAGYEQYF. With the rest looked up from the reference TRBV7-6 and TRBJ2-7 genes rather than sequenced, the full variable domain is GAGVSQSPRYKVTKRGQDVALRCDPISGHVSLYWYRQALGQGPEFLTYFNYEAQQDKSGLPNDRFSAERPEGSISTLTIQRTEQRDSAMYRCASSPDWGAGYEQYFGPGTRLTVT.